This is a list of T cell receptor beta chains from one sample in a study of Tregs in tolerant kidney transplant recipients. Clones were sequenced by immunoSEQ multiplex PCR, and TCRdb holds only the in-frame ones, with some missing. The sample includes approximately 260,000 clones, roughly 80% of them seen just once. The sample was CD4+ T cells from blood. The receptors were sampled from a human donor in good health. The CDR3 runs from the conserved cysteine through the conserved F or W. The D gene is left open where the match is weak. Not all rows give a size; the values are once, few, many and, for expanded clones, a class.

V: TRBV11-2; size: NA; length: 12; D: NA; J: TRBJ2-2; CDR3: CASSLNTGELFF; DNA: TGTGCCAGCAGCTTAAACACCGGGGAGCTGTTTTTT
V: TRBV5-4; size: NA; length: 13; D: NA; J: TRBJ1-2; CDR3: CASRFDWNYGYTF; DNA: TGTGCCAGCAGATTCGACTGGAACTATGGCTACACCTTC
V: TRBV29-1; size: NA; length: 11; D: NA; J: TRBJ1-3; CDR3: CSVERGHTIYF; DNA: TGCAGCGTTGAAAGAGGGCACACCATATATTTT
V: TRBV12-5; size: NA; length: 14; D: NA; J: TRBJ1-5; CDR3: CASGFGGSGQPQHF; DNA: TGTGCTAGTGGTTTTGGGGGCTCAGGGCAGCCCCAGCATTTT
V: TRBV9; size: once; length: 15; D: NA; J: TRBJ1-2; CDR3: CASSVASTGIYGYTF; DNA: TGTGCCAGCAGCGTAGCATCAACAGGGATCTATGGCTACACCTTC
V: TRBV6-5; size: NA; length: 13; D: NA; J: TRBJ1-2; CDR3: CASSYTQGQGYTF; DNA: TGTGCCAGCAGTTACACCCAGGGTCAAGGCTACACCTTC
V: TRBV11-3; size: few; length: 16; D: TRBD1; J: TRBJ2-1; CDR3: CASSPRPRDSANEQFF; DNA: TGTGCCAGCAGCCCCCGTCCCCGGGACAGTGCCAATGAGCAGTTCTTC
V: TRBV6-5; size: NA; length: 12; D: NA; J: TRBJ1-1; CDR3: CASGTELTEAFF; DNA: TGTGCCAGCGGGACTGAACTCACTGAAGCTTTCTTT
V: TRBV11-2; size: NA; length: 15; D: NA; J: TRBJ1-2; CDR3: CASSLDRGTGYGYTF; DNA: TGTGCCAGCAGCTTAGACAGGGGAACGGGCTATGGCTACACCTTC
V: TRBV30; size: NA; length: 13; D: TRBD1; J: TRBJ1-2; CDR3: CAWSLTGGSGYTF; DNA: TGTGCCTGGAGTTTAACAGGGGGCTCTGGCTACACCTTC